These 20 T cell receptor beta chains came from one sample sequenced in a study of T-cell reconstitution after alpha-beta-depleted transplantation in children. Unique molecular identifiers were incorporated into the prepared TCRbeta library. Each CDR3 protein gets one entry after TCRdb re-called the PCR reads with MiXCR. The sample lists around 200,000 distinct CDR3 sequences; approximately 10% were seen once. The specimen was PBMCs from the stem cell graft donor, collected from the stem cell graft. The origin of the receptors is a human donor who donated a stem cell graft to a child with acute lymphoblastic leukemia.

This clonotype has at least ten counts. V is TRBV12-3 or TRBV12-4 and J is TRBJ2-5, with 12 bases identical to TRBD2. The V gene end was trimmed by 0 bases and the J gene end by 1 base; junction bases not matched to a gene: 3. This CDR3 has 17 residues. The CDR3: CASSLALAGGRQETQYF. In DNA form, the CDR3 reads TGTGCCAGCAGTTTAGCCCTAGCGGGGGGGCGCCAAGAGACCCAGTACTTC.

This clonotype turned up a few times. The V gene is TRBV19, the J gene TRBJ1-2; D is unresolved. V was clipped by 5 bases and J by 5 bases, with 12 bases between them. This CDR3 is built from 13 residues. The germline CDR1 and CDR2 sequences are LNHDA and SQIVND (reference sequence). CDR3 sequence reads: CASSDLNQYGYTF. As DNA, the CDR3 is TGTGCCAGTAGTGACTTAAATCAATATGGCTACACCTTC.

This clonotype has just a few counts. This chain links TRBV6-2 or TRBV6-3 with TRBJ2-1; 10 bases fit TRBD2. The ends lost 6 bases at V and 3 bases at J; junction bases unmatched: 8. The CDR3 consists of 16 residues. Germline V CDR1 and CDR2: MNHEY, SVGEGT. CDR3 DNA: TGTGCCAGCAGCCCCCAGCGGGGGGGTAACTACAATGAGCAGTTCTTC. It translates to CASSPQRGGNYNEQFF.

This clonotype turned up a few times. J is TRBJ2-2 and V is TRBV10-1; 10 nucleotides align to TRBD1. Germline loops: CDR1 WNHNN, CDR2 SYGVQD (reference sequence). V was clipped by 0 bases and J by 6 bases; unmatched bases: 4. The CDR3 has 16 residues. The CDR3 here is CASSESGQGVSGELFF. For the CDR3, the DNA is TGCGCCAGCAGTGAGTCCGGACAGGGGGTATCCGGGGAGCTGTTTTTT.

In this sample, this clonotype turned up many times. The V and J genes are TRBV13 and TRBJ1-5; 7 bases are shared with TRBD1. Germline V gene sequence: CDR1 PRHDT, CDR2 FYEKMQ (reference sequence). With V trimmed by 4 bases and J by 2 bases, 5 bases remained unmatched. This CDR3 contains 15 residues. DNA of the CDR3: TGTGCCAGCAGCTCAAGGGGGCGAGGCAATCAGCCCCAGCATTTT. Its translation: CASSSRGRGNQPQHF.

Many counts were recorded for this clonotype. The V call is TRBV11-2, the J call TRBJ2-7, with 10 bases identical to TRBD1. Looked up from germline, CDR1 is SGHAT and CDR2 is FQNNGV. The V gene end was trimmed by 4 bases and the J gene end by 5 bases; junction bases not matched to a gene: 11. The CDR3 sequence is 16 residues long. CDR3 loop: CASSSPKGTGANEQYF. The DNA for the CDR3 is TGTGCCAGCAGCTCTCCAAAGGGGACAGGGGCCAACGAGCAGTACTTC.

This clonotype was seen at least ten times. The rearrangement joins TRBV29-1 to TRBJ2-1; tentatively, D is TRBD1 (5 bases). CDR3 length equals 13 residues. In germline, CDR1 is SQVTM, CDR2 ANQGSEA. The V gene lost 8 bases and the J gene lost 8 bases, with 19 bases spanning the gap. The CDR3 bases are TGCAGCTCCCAGGGTGTGTTGGTCGATGAGCAGTTCTTC. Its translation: CSSQGVLVDEQFF.

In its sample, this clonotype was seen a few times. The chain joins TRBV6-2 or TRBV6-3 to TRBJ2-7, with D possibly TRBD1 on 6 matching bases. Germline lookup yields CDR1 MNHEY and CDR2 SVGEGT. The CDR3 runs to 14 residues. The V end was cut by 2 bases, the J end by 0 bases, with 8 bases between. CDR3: CASSYLDSSYEQYF. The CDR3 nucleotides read TGTGCCAGCAGTTACCTGGACAGCTCCTACGAGCAGTACTTC.

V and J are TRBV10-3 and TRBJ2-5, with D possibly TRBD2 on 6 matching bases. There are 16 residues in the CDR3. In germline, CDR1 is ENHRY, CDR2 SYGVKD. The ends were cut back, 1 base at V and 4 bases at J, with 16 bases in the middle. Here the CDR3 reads CAISEWRGGGSETQYF. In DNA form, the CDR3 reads TGTGCCATCAGTGAGTGGAGGGGAGGTGGGTCAGAGACCCAGTACTTC.

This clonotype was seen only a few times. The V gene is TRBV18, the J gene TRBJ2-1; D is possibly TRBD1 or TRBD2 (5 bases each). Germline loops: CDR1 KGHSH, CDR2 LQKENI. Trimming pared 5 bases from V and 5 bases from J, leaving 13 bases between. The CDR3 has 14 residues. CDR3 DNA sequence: TGTGCCAGCTCATCCCGGGACGGAGACAATGAGCAGTTCTTC. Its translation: CASSSRDGDNEQFF.

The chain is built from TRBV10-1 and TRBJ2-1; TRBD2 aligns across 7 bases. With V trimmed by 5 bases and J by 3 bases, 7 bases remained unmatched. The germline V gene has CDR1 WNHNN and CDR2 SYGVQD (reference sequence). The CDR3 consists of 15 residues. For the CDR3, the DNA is TGCGCCAGCAGTCAGAGCGGGGCTTTCTACAATGAGCAGTTCTTC. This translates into CASSQSGAFYNEQFF.

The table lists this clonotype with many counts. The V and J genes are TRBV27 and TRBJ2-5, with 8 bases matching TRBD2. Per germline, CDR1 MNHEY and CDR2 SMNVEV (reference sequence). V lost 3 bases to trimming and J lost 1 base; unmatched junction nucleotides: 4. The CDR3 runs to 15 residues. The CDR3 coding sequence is TGTGCCAGCAGTTTCCGGGGGGGGATCCAAGAGACCCAGTACTTC. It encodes CASSFRGGIQETQYF.

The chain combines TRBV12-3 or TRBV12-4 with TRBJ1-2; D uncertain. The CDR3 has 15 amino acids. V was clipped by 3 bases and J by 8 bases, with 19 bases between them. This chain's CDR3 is CASSFILQPLGGYTF. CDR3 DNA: TGTGCCAGCAGTTTTATTTTACAGCCCTTAGGGGGCTACACCTTC.

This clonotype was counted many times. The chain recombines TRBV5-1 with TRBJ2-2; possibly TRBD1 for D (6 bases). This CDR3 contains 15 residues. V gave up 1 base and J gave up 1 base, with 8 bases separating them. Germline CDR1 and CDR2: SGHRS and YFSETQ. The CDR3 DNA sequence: TGCGCCAGCAGCTTGTGGGGACAGAACACCGGGGAGCTGTTTTTT. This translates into CASSLWGQNTGELFF.

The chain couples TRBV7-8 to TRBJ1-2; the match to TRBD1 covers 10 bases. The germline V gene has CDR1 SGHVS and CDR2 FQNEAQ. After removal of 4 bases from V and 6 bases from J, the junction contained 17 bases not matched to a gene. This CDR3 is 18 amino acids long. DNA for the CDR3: TGTGCCAGCAGCTCCTACAGGGGCGGGACAGGGGCCCGGAATGGCTACACCTTC. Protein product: CASSSYRGGTGARNGYTF.

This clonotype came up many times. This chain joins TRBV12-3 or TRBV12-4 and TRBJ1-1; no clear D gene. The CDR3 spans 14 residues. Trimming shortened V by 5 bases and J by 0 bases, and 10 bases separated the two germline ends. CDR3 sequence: CASSPEVMNTEAFF. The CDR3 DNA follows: TGTGCCAGCAGTCCCGAGGTAATGAACACTGAAGCTTTCTTT.

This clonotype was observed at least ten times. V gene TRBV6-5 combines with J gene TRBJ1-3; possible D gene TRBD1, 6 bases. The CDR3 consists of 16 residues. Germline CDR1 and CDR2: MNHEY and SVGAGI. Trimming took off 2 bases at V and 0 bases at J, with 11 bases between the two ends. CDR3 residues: CASSYLRQASGNTIYF. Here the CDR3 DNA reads TGTGCCAGCAGTTACCTGAGACAGGCCTCTGGAAACACCATATATTTT.

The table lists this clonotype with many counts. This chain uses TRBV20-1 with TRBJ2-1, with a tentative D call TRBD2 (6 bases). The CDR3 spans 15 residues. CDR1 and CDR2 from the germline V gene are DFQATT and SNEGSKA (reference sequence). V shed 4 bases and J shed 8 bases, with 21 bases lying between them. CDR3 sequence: CSATRGNNPLDEQFF. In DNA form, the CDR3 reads TGCAGTGCTACCCGGGGGAACAACCCTCTGGATGAGCAGTTCTTC.

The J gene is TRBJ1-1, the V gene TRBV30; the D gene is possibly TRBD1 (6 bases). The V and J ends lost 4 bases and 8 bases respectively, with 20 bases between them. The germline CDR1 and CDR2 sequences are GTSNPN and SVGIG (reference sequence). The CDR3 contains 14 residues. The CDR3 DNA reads TGTGCCTGGAAGCTTTTTTCGGACAGCTTCGAAGCTTTCTTT. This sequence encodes CAWKLFSDSFEAFF.

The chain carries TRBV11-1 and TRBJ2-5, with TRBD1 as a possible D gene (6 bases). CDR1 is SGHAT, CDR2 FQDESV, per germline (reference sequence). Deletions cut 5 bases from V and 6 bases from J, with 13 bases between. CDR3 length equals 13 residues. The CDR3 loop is CASSPDRIQTQYF. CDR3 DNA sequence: TGTGCCAGCAGCCCCGACAGGATACAGACCCAGTACTTC.